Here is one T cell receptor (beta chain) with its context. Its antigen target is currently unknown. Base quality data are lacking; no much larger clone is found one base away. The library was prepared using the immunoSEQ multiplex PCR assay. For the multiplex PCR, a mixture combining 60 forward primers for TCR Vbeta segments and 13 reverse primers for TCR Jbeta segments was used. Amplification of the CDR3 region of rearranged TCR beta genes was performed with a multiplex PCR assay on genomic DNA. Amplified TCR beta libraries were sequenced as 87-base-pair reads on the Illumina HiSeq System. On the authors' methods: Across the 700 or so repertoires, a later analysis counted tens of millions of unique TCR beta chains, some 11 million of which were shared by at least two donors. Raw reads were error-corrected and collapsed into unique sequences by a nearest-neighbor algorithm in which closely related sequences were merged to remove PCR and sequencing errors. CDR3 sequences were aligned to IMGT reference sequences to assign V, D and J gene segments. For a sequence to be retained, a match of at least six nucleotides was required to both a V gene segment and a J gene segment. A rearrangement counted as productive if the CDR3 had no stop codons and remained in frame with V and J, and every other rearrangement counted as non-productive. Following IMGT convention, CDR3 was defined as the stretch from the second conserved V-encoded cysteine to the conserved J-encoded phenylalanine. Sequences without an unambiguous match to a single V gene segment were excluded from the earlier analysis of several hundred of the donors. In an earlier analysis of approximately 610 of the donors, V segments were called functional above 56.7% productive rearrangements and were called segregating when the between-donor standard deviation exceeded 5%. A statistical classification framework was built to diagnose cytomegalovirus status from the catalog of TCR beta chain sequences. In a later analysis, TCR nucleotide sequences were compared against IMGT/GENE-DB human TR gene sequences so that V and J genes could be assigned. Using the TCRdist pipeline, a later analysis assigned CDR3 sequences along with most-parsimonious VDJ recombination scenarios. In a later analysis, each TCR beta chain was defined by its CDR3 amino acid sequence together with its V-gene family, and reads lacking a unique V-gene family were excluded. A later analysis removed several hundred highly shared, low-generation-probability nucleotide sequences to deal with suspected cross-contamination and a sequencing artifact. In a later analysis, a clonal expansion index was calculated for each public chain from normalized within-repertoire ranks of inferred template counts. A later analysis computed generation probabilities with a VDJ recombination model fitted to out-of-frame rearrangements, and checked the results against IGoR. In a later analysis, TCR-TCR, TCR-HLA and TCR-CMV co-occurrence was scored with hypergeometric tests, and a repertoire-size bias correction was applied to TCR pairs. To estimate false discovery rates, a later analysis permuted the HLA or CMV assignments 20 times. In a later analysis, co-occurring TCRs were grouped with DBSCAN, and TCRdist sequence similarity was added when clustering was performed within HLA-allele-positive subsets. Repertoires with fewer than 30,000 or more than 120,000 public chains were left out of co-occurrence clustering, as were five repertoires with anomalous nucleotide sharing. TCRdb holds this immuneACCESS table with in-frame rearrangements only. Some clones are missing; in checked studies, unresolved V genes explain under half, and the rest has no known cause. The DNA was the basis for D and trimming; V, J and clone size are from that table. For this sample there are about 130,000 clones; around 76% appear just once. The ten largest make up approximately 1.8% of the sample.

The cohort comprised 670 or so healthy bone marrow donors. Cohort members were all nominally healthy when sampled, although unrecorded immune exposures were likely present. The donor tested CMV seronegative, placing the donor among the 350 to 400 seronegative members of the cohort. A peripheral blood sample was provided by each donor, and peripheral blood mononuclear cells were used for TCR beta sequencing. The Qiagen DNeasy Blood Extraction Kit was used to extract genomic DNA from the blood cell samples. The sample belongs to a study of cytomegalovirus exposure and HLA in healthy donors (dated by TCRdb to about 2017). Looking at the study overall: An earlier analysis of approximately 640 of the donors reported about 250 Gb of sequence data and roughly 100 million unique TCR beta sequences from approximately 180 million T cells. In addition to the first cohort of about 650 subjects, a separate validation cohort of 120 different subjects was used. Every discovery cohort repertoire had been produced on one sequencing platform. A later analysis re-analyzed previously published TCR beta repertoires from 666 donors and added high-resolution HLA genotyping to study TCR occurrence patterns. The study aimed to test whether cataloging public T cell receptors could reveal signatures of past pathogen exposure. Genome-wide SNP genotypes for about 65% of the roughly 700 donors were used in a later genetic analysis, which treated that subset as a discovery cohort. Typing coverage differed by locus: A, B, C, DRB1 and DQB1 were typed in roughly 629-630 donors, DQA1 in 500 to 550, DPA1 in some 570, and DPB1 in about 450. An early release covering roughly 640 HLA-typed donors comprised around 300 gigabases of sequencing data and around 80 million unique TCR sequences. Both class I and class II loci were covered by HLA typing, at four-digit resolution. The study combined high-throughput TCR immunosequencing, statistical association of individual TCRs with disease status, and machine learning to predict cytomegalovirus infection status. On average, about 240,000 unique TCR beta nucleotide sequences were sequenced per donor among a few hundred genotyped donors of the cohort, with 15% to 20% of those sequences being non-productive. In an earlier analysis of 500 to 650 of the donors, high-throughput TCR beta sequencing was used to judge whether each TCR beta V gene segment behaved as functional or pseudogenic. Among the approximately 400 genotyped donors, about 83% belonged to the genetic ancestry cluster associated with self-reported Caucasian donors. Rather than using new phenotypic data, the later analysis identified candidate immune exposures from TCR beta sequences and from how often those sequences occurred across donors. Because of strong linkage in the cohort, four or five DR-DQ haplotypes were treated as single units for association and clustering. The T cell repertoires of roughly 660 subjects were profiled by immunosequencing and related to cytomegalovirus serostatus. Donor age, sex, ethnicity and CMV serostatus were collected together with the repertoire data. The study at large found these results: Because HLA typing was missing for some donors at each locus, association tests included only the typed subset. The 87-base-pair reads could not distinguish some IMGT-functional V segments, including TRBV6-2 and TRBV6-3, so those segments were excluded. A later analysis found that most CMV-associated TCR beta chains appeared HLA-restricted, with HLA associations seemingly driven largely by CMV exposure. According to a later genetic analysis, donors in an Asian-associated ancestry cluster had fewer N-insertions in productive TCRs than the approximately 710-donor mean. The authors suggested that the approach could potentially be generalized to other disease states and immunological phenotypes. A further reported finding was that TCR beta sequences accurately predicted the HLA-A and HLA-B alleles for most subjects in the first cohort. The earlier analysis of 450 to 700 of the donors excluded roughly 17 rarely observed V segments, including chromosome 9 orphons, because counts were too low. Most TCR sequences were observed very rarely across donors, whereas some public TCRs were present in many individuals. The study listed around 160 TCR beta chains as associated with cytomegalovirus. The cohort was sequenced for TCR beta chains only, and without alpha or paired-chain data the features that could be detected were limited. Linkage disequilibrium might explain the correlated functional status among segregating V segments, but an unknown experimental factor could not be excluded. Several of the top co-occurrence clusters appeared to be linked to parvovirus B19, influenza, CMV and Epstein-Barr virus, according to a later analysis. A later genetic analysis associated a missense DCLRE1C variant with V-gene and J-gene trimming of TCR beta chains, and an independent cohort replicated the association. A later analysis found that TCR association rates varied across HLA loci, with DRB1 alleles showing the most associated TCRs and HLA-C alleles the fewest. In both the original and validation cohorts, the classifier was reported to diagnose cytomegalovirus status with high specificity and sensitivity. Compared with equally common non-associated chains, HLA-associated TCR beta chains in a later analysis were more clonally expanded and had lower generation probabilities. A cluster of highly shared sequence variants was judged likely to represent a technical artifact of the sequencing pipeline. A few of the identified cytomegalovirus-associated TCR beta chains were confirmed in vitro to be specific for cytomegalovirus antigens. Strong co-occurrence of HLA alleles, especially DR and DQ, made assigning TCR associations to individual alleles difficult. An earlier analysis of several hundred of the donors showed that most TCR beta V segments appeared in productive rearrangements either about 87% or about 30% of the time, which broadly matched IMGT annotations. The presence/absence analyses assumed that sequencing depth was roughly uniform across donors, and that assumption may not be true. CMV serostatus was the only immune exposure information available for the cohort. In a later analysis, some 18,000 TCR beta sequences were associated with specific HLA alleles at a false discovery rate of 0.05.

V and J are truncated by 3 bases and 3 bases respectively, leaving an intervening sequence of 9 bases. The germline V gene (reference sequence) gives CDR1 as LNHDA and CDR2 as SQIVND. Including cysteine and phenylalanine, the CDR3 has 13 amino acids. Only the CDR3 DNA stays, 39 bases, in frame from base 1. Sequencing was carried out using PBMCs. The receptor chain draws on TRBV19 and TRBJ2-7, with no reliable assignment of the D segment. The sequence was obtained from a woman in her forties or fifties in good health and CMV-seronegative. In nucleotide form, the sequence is TGTGCCAGTAGTATCGCGACTGACTACGAGCAGTACTTC. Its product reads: CASSIATDYEQYF. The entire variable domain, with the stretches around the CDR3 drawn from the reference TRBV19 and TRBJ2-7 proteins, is DGGITQSPKYLFRKEGQNVTLSCEQNLNHDAMYWYRQDPGQGLRLIYYSQIVNDFQKGDIAEGYSVSREKKESFPLTVTSAQKNPTAFYLCASSIATDYEQYFGPGTRLTVT.